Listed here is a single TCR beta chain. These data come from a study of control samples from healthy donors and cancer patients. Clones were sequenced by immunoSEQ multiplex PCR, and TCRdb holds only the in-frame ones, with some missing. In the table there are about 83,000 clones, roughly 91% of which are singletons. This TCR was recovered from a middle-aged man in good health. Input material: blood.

In nucleotides, the CDR3 is TGTGCCAGCAGTTTACCCGGGACAGGGGGCGGAGGCTACACCTTC. Translating gives CASSLPGTGGGGYTF. V and J are TRBV28 and TRBJ1-2; 12 positions agree with TRBD1. Germline V CDR1 and CDR2: MDHEN, SYDVKM. With V trimmed by 2 bases and J by 8 bases, 6 bases remained unmatched. The CDR3 covers 15 residues.